This TCR beta chain was sequenced during a study of T cells in localized non-small cell lung cancer. Study results and limitations: Longer overall survival accompanied higher blood T cell density. Researchers found a median approximately 57 of the top 100 tumor clones in adjacent lung. T cell clonality was highest in uninvolved adjacent lung, above tumor.

This CDR3 region has 15 residues. V shed 8 bases, J shed 1 base, and the junction held 8 bases outside the gene matches. Germline V gives CDR1 LGHNT, CDR2 FRNRAP. About this clone itself: Its antigen is still unknown.

The data were produced by immunoSEQ multiplex PCR, yet TCRdb's version contains in-frame clones alone and is incomplete. The table has about 34,000 clones, approximately 78% seen once. The TCR comes from a male donor aged 60 or older with stage II squamous cell lung carcinoma. Material: peripheral blood, obtained before any cancer treatment. V gene TRBV12-5 combines with J gene TRBJ1-5; the match to TRBD1 covers 7 bases. The CDR3: CASSSTGVSNQPQHF. CDR3 nucleotides: TGTGCTAGTTCCTCCACAGGGGTAAGCAATCAGCCCCAGCATTTT.